The 27 T cell receptor beta chains given below trace back to one sample, sequenced in a study of T cells after yellow fever vaccination. TCRdb reprocessed the 5' RACE reads via MiXCR and lists one record per CDR3 protein. The repertoire holds about 330,000 distinct CDR3 sequences, with 6.8% as singletons. Sample: PBMCs, taken about 49 days after the first yellow fever vaccination. Source of these receptors: a man aged 18 to 29 who received the YFV17D yellow fever vaccine.

The genes are TRBV5-1 and TRBJ2-7; the match to TRBD2 covers 13 bases. Germline-derived CDR1 and CDR2 are SGHRS and YFSETQ. V gave up 0 bases and J gave up 5 bases; unmatched junction bases: 2. This CDR3 has 15 amino acids. This CDR3 is CASSLVTSGGDEQYF. Here the CDR3 DNA reads TGCGCCAGCAGCTTGGTAACTAGCGGGGGGGACGAGCAGTACTTC.

This clonotype came up a few times. The V call is TRBV4-3, the J call TRBJ1-1, with D unclear. The CDR3 loop spans 14 amino acids. The V gene's germline CDR1 is LGHNA and CDR2 YSLEER. V was pared by 4 bases and J by 4 bases, with 13 bases between. The CDR3 loop reads CASSRLFGGTEAFF. CDR3 DNA: TGCGCCAGCAGCCGTTTGTTTGGCGGCACTGAAGCTTTCTTT.

This clonotype showed up just a few times. The chain has TRBV5-1 and TRBJ2-5; the D gene is possibly TRBD2 (6 bases). CDR3 length: 15 residues. CDR1 and CDR2 from the germline V gene are SGHRS and YFSETQ. Trimming removed 2 bases from V and 8 bases from J, with 19 bases in between. CDR3 protein: CASSFLEGGRGTQYF. Here the CDR3 DNA reads TGCGCCAGCAGCTTCTTGGAGGGAGGAAGGGGAACCCAGTACTTC.

This clonotype occurred a few times. This chain links TRBV7-6 with TRBJ2-3, with 9 bases fitting TRBD2. CDR3 length equals 15 residues. Germline loops: CDR1 SGHVS, CDR2 FNYEAQ. Trimming cost V 2 bases and J 7 bases; bases outside gene matches: 7. The DNA for the CDR3 is TGTGCCAGCAGCTTATCCAGCGGGGGGCGTAATACGCAGTATTTT. Amino acids: CASSLSSGGRNTQYF.

The V call is TRBV29-1, the J call TRBJ1-2, with a tentative D call TRBD1 (6 bases). Trimming took 6 bases from V and 0 from J, leaving 11 bases between them. Per germline, CDR1 SQVTM and CDR2 ANQGSEA. The CDR3 is made up of 13 amino acids. The CDR3 bases are TGCAGCGTCCAGGGGAGGTCTAACTATGGCTACACCTTC. Its translation: CSVQGRSNYGYTF.

The gene calls are TRBV7-2 and TRBJ1-1; a possible D gene is TRBD1 (5 bases). The germline V gene encodes CDR1 SGHTA and CDR2 FQGNSA. V lost 0 bases and J lost 6, with 11 bases in between. The CDR3 spans 14 residues. The CDR3 bases are TGTGCCAGCAGCTTAGCAGCAGGGATCCCTGAAGCTTTCTTT. The encoded protein is CASSLAAGIPEAFF.

This clonotype occurred many times. The junction departs from the called germline gene at one end, perhaps through a read error. The chain recombines TRBV7-3 with TRBJ2-1, with D possibly TRBD2 on 6 matching bases. The CDR3 is 13 residues long. From germline, CDR1 is SGHTA and CDR2 FQGTGA. The CDR3 bases are TGTGCCAGCAGCTACGGACTACTCAATCAGCAGTTCTTC. It yields the protein CASSYGLLNQQFF.

The chain links TRBV28 to TRBJ2-1; TRBD2 matches at 9 bases. This CDR3 contains 15 residues. The germline CDR1 and CDR2 sequences are MDHEN and SYDVKM. V was clipped by 5 bases and J by 5 bases; unmatched bases: 7. Here the CDR3 DNA reads TGTGCCAGCAGTCCGCAGCGGGGGGTACACAATGAGCAGTTCTTC. Its translation is CASSPQRGVHNEQFF. The complete variable domain, with remaining parts taken from reference TRBV28 and TRBJ2-1, reads DVKVTQSSRYLVKRTGEKVFLECVQDMDHENMFWYRQDPGLGLRLIYFSYDVKMKEKGDIPEGYSVSREKKERFSLILESASTNQTSMYLCASSPQRGVHNEQFFGPGTRLTVL.

This clonotype was found a few times. The CDR3: CASSSPGRGAYEQFF. In nucleotides, the CDR3 is TGTGCCAGCAGTTCACCGGGACGGGGAGCATATGAGCAGTTCTTC. The V call is TRBV28, the J call TRBJ2-1; perhaps D is TRBD1 or TRBD2 (5 bases each). Looked up from germline, CDR1 is MDHEN and CDR2 is SYDVKM. This CDR3 has 15 residues. Trimming pared 4 bases from V and 8 bases from J, leaving 18 bases between. Based on the CDR3 plus reference TRBV28 and TRBJ2-1, the full variable domain is DVKVTQSSRYLVKRTGEKVFLECVQDMDHENMFWYRQDPGLGLRLIYFSYDVKMKEKGDIPEGYSVSREKKERFSLILESASTNQTSMYLCASSSPGRGAYEQFFGPGTRLTVL.

The chain recombines TRBV6-5 with TRBJ2-1, with D uncertain. This CDR3 region has 15 residues. The V gene lost 2 bases and the J gene lost 0 bases, with 8 bases spanning the gap. CDR1 and CDR2 (germline): MNHEY, SVGAGI. This CDR3 reads CASSYGTHSYNEQFF. The CDR3 DNA reads as TGTGCCAGCAGTTACGGCACCCACTCCTACAATGAGCAGTTCTTC.

The rearrangement joins TRBV11-2 to TRBJ2-1; the D gene is possibly TRBD2 (6 bases). V was shortened by 1 base and J by 4 bases, with 17 bases between the two germline ends. Germline V gene sequence: CDR1 SGHAT, CDR2 FQNNGV. This CDR3 contains 17 residues. CDR3 amino acids: CASSLGGTSRTYNEQFF. The CDR3 DNA is TGTGCCAGCAGCTTAGGTGGAACTAGCAGAACATACAATGAGCAGTTCTTC.

The sample holds a few counts of this clonotype. V is TRBV5-5 and J is TRBJ2-3; 12 bases map to TRBD2. J gave up 1 base and V 4 bases, and 7 bases lay outside the gene matches. The CDR3 runs 17 residues. The germline V gene has CDR1 SGHKS and CDR2 YYEKEE (reference sequence). Here the CDR3 reads CASSPARTSGGTDTQYF. The CDR3 nucleotides read TGTGCCAGCAGCCCGGCGCGGACTAGCGGGGGCACAGATACGCAGTATTTT.

This clonotype was counted a few times. The junction differs from germline at one of its ends, possibly a read error. This chain connects TRBV5-6 to TRBJ2-1; no reliable D call. The CDR3 spans 14 residues. Germline assignment: CDR1 SGHDT and CDR2 YYEEEE. CDR3 sequence reads: CAISPGLRHNEQFF. The DNA for the CDR3 is TGTGCCATCAGCCCCGGGCTACGGCACAATGAGCAGTTCTTC.

This clonotype was found many times. The J gene is TRBJ1-5, the V gene TRBV12-3 or TRBV12-4; TRBD1 aligns across 10 bases. Trimming took 7 bases from V and 5 from J; bases not matched to a gene: 8. This CDR3 comprises 15 residues. The CDR3 coding sequence is TGTGCCAGCAAGGCCGGGACAGGGGAGTATCAGCCCCAGCATTTT. This sequence encodes CASKAGTGEYQPQHF.

The V call is TRBV10-3, the J call TRBJ2-5; 7 bases line up with TRBD2. Germline CDR1 and CDR2: ENHRY and SYGVKD. J gave up 6 bases and V 0 bases, and 4 bases lay outside the gene matches. This CDR3 comprises 14 residues. Here the CDR3 reads CAISESTSFKTQYF. CDR3 sequence (DNA): TGTGCCATCAGTGAGTCGACTAGCTTTAAGACCCAGTACTTC.

The V gene is TRBV20-1, the J gene TRBJ2-7; TRBD1 matches at 11 bases. Germline-derived CDR1 and CDR2 are DFQATT and SNEGSKA (reference sequence). There are 13 residues in the CDR3. With V trimmed by 4 bases and J by 3 bases, 2 bases remained unmatched. The CDR3 loop is CSAKGTGGYEQYF. The CDR3 DNA reads TGCAGTGCTAAGGGGACAGGGGGCTACGAGCAGTACTTC.

This clonotype was counted at least ten times. This chain links TRBV6-5 with TRBJ1-1; 7 nucleotides match TRBD1. Germline-derived CDR1 and CDR2 are MNHEY and SVGAGI. The CDR3 has 16 residues. The V and J ends lost 3 bases and 5 bases, in that order; junction bases with no gene match: 12. The CDR3 reads CASSYRQGPGGTEAFF. DNA of the CDR3: TGTGCCAGCAGTTATCGACAGGGCCCCGGGGGGACTGAAGCTTTCTTT.

In its sample, this clonotype was seen many times. This rearrangement joins TRBV7-8 to TRBJ1-4, with TRBD1 identical over 7 bases. The CDR3 has 15 residues. Germline V CDR1 and CDR2: SGHVS, FQNEAQ. V lost 5 bases, J lost 7 bases, and 10 bases stayed unmatched. CDR3 bases: TGTGCCAGCAGCCCACAAGACAGGGTTGGTGAAAAACTGTTTTTT. Protein: CASSPQDRVGEKLFF.

At least ten counts were recorded for this clonotype. The rearrangement links TRBV7-2 to TRBJ1-2; a possible D gene is TRBD1 (5 bases). CDR3 length: 13 residues. The germline V gene encodes CDR1 SGHTA and CDR2 FQGNSA. Trimming stripped 5 bases from V and 8 bases from J, with 15 bases between. The CDR3 nucleotides are TGTGCCAGCAGCCGCACAGGCGCCGTCGGCTACACCTTC. This codes for CASSRTGAVGYTF. Complete variable domain (other parts from reference TRBV7-2 and TRBJ1-2): GAGVSQSPSNKVTEKGKDVELRCDPISGHTALYWYRQSLGQGLEFLIYFQGNSAPDKSGLPSDRFSAERTGGSVSTLTIQRTQQEDSAVYLCASSRTGAVGYTFGSGTRLTVV.

This clonotype was picked up one time. The chain uses TRBV7-2 and TRBJ2-3; 14 bases map to TRBD2. The CDR3 sequence is 17 residues long. Trimming took 5 bases from V and 0 from J; bases not matched to a gene: 4. In germline, CDR1 is SGHTA, CDR2 FQGNSA. The CDR3 spells CASSRRTSGGSTDTQYF. CDR3 nucleotides: TGTGCCAGCAGCCGACGGACTAGCGGGGGGAGCACAGATACGCAGTATTTT.

The sample holds a few counts of this clonotype. V gene TRBV11-2 combines with J gene TRBJ2-1; a possible D gene is TRBD2 (5 bases). Per germline, CDR1 SGHAT and CDR2 FQNNGV. The germline V and J ends were trimmed by 0 bases and 10 bases, with 10 bases remaining between them. CDR3 length equals 13 residues. CDR3 nucleotides: TGTGCCAGCAGCTTAGATACTAGGAGAGAGCAGTTCTTC. Protein: CASSLDTRREQFF. Using reference TRBV11-2 and TRBJ2-1 for the parts outside the CDR3, the full variable domain is EAGVAQSPRYKIIEKRQSVAFWCNPISGHATLYWYQQILGQGPKLLIQFQNNGVVDDSQLPKDRFSAERLKGVDSTLKIQPAKLEDSAVYLCASSLDTRREQFFGPGTRLTVL.

This chain joins TRBV27 and TRBJ1-1; no definite D call. Germline V gene lookup returns CDR1 MNHEY and CDR2 SMNVEV (reference sequence). Trimming removed 8 bases from V and 8 bases from J, with 15 bases in between. The CDR3 is made up of 12 amino acids. The CDR3 nucleotides are TGTGCCAGCCGACTCACCCCCACCGAAGCTTTCTTT. This sequence encodes CASRLTPTEAFF.

Of note for this clonotype: The junction does not match germline at one end; this may be a read error. The CDR3 DNA reads TGCAGTGCTCCTGACAGGGTGGGCACAAATACGCAGTATTTT. This codes for CSAPDRVGTNTQYF. V and J are TRBV20-1 and TRBJ2-3; 7 nucleotides align to TRBD1. The germline gives CDR1 DFQATT, CDR2 SNEGSKA (reference sequence). The CDR3 totals 14 residues.

Many counts were recorded for this clonotype. This chain uses TRBV24-1 with TRBJ1-2, with D unresolved. The V end was cut by 4 bases, the J end by 3 bases, with 8 bases between. Germline-derived CDR1 and CDR2 are KGHDR and SFDVKD. CDR3 length equals 13 residues. Here the CDR3 DNA reads TGTGCCACCAGTGAATTCAGAGACTATGGCTACACCTTC. Translated, it gives CATSEFRDYGYTF.

The chain is built from TRBV11-1 and TRBJ2-1, with 7 nucleotides matching TRBD1. V dropped 5 bases and J dropped 1; count of bases not matched to a gene: 8. Germline V gene sequence: CDR1 SGHAT, CDR2 FQDESV (reference sequence). The CDR3 sequence is 16 residues long. The CDR3: CASSRGQTISYNEQFF. The CDR3 DNA reads as TGTGCCAGCAGCCGGGGACAGACTATTTCCTACAATGAGCAGTTCTTC.

The CDR3 nucleotides read TGTGCCAGCAGCCCCCAGGGTTTCGAGCAGTACGTC. As protein: CASSPQGFEQYV. The gene calls are TRBV4-2 and TRBJ2-7, with D tentatively TRBD1 (5 bases). Per germline, CDR1 LGHNA and CDR2 YNFKEQ. Trimming cost V 4 bases and J 6 bases, with 10 bases left between them. This CDR3 is built from 12 residues.

This clonotype was picked up many times. This sequence joins TRBV4-1 and TRBJ1-1, with a weak D call TRBD1 (6 bases). CDR1 MGHRA and CDR2 YSYEKL come from the germline V gene. Trimming pared 2 bases from V and 5 bases from J, leaving 15 bases between. CDR3 length: 15 amino acids. CDR3 loop: CASSQTTQGNTEAFF. The CDR3 DNA is TGCGCCAGCAGCCAAACTACCCAGGGGAATACTGAAGCTTTCTTT.